This TCR beta chain derives from a study of beta chain features in type 1 diabetes. The study's findings and limits: Insertions were fewer and deletions more numerous at VDJ junctions in type 1 diabetes patients. The study found moderately but significantly shorter TCRB CDR3s in all four CD4+ subsets of Type 1 diabetes patients. Sequencing from cDNA could over-represent high-TCR-expressing cells. Healthy donors had naive, central memory and Treg TCRB repertoires that appeared less similar than those seen among patients.

Of the isolated RNA, all was reverse transcribed, and so the sequenced material was expressed TCRB transcripts. TCRdb's copy holds only in-frame clones and misses some; the assay was immunoSEQ multiplex PCR. The data hold roughly 220,000 clones, with 16% observed a single time. A note on this clone: Its specificity is unknown.

Cell sorting via CD45RO/CCR7/CD25/CD127/CD95/CD27 was performed to obtain CD4+ naive, central memory, regulatory and stem cell-like memory cells. The germline V gene encodes CDR1 SGHRS and CDR2 YFSETQ. Trimming removed 0 bases from V and 11 bases from J, with 6 bases in between. CDR3 size: 11 residues. This TCR derives from a young man with type 1 diabetes. Sequencing input: naive CD4+ T cells from blood. The chain employs TRBV5-1 and TRBJ2-1; D uncertain. CDR3 sequence: CASSLETKQFF. CDR3 in DNA: TGCGCCAGCAGCTTGGAGACAAAGCAGTTCTTC.